Sequencing of this T cell receptor beta chain was carried out in a study of blood T cell repertoires in COVID-19. Study summary: From the United States, Italy and Spain came samples of acute and convalescent COVID-19. In each case, the material was cDNA or gDNA derived from T cells, B-cell-depleted T cells, or PBMCs.

V was shortened by 7 bases and J by 3 bases, with 13 bases between the two germline ends. CDR3 length: 13 residues. Germline V gives CDR1 SNHLY, CDR2 FYNNEI. Per the original methods: Scientists estimated how many nucleated cells there were by amplifying reference gene primers. The protocol was immunoSEQ multiplex PCR, while the TCRdb copy is restricted to in-frame clones and leaves out a portion. The DNA was the basis for D and trimming; V, J and clone size are from that table. Of under 300,000 clones listed, more than 85% are singletons. Sequenced: peripheral blood. The clonotype originates from a man aged 18 to 29 with active or convalescent COVID-19. This chain joins TRBV2 and TRBJ2-7; no clear D gene. The CDR3 DNA reads TGTGCCAGCATGCACAGCCCGAACTACGAGCAGTACTTC. Encoded protein: CASMHSPNYEQYF.